The 20 T cell receptor beta chains given below trace back to one sample, sequenced in a study of blood T cell repertoires in COVID-19. Profiling relied on immunoSEQ multiplex PCR, and the TCRdb table lists in-frame clones only, not all of them. The sample includes roughly 180,000 clones, roughly 76% of them seen just once. The specimen was peripheral blood. The receptor set was obtained from a woman between 40 and 50 years old with COVID-19, enrolled during active disease.

V is TRBV3-1 (or the pseudogene TRBV3-2) and J is TRBJ2-2; no reliable D call. Between the trimmed V and J ends, which lost 2 bases and 3 bases, there was a span of 4 bases. Looked up from germline, CDR1 is LGHDT and CDR2 is YNNKEL (reference sequence). The CDR3 is made up of 13 amino acids. For the CDR3, the DNA is TGTGCCAGCAGCCAATTATACACCGGGGAGCTGTTTTTT. The encoded protein is CASSQLYTGELFF.

V gene TRBV30 combines with J gene TRBJ1-2; no reliable D call. CDR3 length equals 11 residues. Deletions cut 0 bases from V and 8 bases from J, with 7 bases between. CDR1 and CDR2 from the germline V gene are GTSNPN and SVGIG (reference sequence). The CDR3 here is CAWSVRGGYTF. CDR3 sequence (DNA): TGTGCCTGGAGTGTACGAGGGGGCTACACCTTC.

J is TRBJ2-2 and V is TRBV28; 7 bases match TRBD2. The V gene end was trimmed by 5 bases and the J gene end by 7 bases; junction bases not matched to a gene: 13. Germline V gene lookup returns CDR1 MDHEN and CDR2 SYDVKM. This CDR3 has 16 residues. The CDR3 protein is CASSPTNGRLFGELFF. The DNA for the CDR3 is TGTGCCAGCAGTCCCACCAACGGGAGGCTTTTCGGGGAGCTGTTTTTT.

The gene calls are TRBV5-3 and TRBJ2-7; no clear D. TRBV5-3 is recorded as an ORF, its role being uncertain. This CDR3 spans 14 amino acids. Trimming took 1 base from V and 0 from J, leaving 8 bases between them. CDR3 in DNA: TGTGCCAGAAGCTTGATAATCTGCTCCTACGAGCAGTACGTC. Translating gives CARSLIICSYEQYV.

The CDR3 DNA sequence: TGTGCCAGCAGCTCGACCGAACAGTTTGGAAACACCATATATTTT. Translation: CASSSTEQFGNTIYF. The rearrangement joins TRBV13 to TRBJ1-3; no firm D call. Germline loops: CDR1 PRHDT, CDR2 FYEKMQ (reference sequence). This CDR3 region has 15 residues. V gave up 4 bases and J gave up 3 bases, with 13 bases separating them.

V usage is TRBV7-2 and J usage is TRBJ1-4; 9 positions match TRBD1. Germline CDR1 is SGHTA and CDR2 is FQGNSA. This CDR3 spans 14 amino acids. V lost 5 bases, J lost 8 bases, and 6 bases stayed unmatched. In DNA form, the CDR3 reads TGTGCCAGCAGCCGGGACAGGGCGGAGGAAAAACTGTTTTTT. Protein product: CASSRDRAEEKLFF.

The chain joins TRBV27 to TRBJ2-1; D perhaps matches TRBD2 (6 bases). Trimming pared 8 bases from V and 8 bases from J, leaving 19 bases between. This CDR3 comprises 14 residues. The germline V gene has CDR1 MNHEY and CDR2 SMNVEV (reference sequence). In DNA, the CDR3 is TGTGCCAGCCGGGGGTCAGGAGCTTTCGATGAGCAGTTCTTC. Translation: CASRGSGAFDEQFF.

This clone appeared once. This rearrangement joins TRBV3-1 (or the pseudogene TRBV3-2) to TRBJ2-3, with 10 bases matching TRBD2. The V segment lost 4 bases and the J segment 2 bases; nucleotides outside the gene matches: 9. The CDR3 contains 17 residues. Looked up from germline, CDR1 is LGHDT and CDR2 is YNNKEL (reference sequence). The CDR3 protein is CASSPERGGLSTDTQYF. CDR3 in DNA: TGTGCCAGCAGCCCGGAGCGGGGGGGACTATCCACAGATACGCAGTATTTT.

The rearrangement links TRBV5-4 to TRBJ1-2; D is uncertain. Trimming left V 1 base short and J 6 bases short, with 16 bases between. The CDR3 extends over 15 amino acids. Germline CDR1 SGHNT, CDR2 YYREEE (reference sequence). The CDR3: CASSLWGGNLHGYTF. The DNA of the CDR3 is TGTGCCAGCAGCTTGTGGGGAGGGAATTTACATGGCTACACCTTC.

This chain links TRBV7-2 with TRBJ1-1; 9 bases agree with TRBD1. This CDR3 contains 14 residues. Looked up from germline, CDR1 is SGHTA and CDR2 is FQGNSA. Trimming took 4 bases from V and 1 from J; bases not matched to a gene: 1. In DNA, the CDR3 is TGTGCCAGCAGCTCGGGACAGGGGAACACTGAAGCTTTCTTT. Translating it yields CASSSGQGNTEAFF.

The chain has TRBV5-4 and TRBJ2-3, with D unresolved. V lost 5 bases to trimming and J lost 0 bases, with 13 bases between them. The CDR3 runs to 15 residues. Germline lookup yields CDR1 SGHNT and CDR2 YYREEE (reference sequence). CDR3 DNA: TGTGCCAGCAGTCCGTCAGTTTCTAGCACAGATACGCAGTATTTT. It codes for CASSPSVSSTDTQYF.

The rearrangement joins TRBV29-1 to TRBJ1-2, with TRBD1 matching over 9 bases. This CDR3 comprises 11 residues. Germline V CDR1 and CDR2: SQVTM, ANQGSEA. V lost 7 bases to trimming and J lost 5 bases; unmatched junction nucleotides: 2. CDR3: CSAGTGYGYTF. The CDR3 DNA reads as TGCAGCGCCGGGACAGGGTATGGCTACACCTTC.

The chain joins TRBV7-3 to TRBJ1-2, with 11 bases fitting TRBD1. V shed 5 bases, J shed 3 bases, and the junction held 5 bases outside the gene matches. This CDR3 region has 15 residues. CDR1 and CDR2 (germline): SGHTA, FQGTGA. The CDR3 sequence: CASSPRDRGDYGYTF. As DNA, the CDR3 is TGTGCCAGCAGCCCCCGGGACAGGGGGGACTATGGCTACACCTTC.

This CDR3 is CAWRRGFSGANVLTF. CDR3 in DNA: TGTGCCTGGAGGAGAGGGTTCTCTGGGGCCAACGTCCTGACTTTC. V usage is TRBV30 and J usage is TRBJ2-6; possibly TRBD2 for D (5 bases). Germline V gene sequence: CDR1 GTSNPN, CDR2 SVGIG (reference sequence). Trimming cost V 3 bases and J 0 bases, with 9 bases left between them. The CDR3 totals 15 residues.

The chain combines TRBV5-6 with TRBJ1-2; D is perhaps TRBD1 (6 bases). Trimming stripped 4 bases from V and 3 bases from J, with 10 bases between. The CDR3 consists of 13 residues. The V gene's germline CDR1 is SGHDT and CDR2 YYEEEE. CDR3 nucleotide sequence: TGTGCCAGCAGCATATCAGGGGACTATGGCTACACCTTC. It yields the protein CASSISGDYGYTF.

V and J are TRBV28 and TRBJ1-3; D is unresolved. Germline CDR1 MDHEN, CDR2 SYDVKM. The CDR3 totals 13 residues. V lost 7 bases and J lost 4, with 11 bases in between. CDR3 nucleotides: TGTGCCAGCACCGTCCCTGGCGGAAACACCATATATTTT. It encodes CASTVPGGNTIYF.

The V gene is TRBV27, the J gene TRBJ2-2; TRBD2 matches at 12 bases. Germline assignment: CDR1 MNHEY and CDR2 SMNVEV (reference sequence). V gave up 5 bases and J gave up 5 bases; unmatched junction bases: 3. The CDR3 has 15 residues. CDR3 in amino acids: CASSPLAGGTGELFF. The DNA for the CDR3 is TGTGCCAGCAGTCCCCTAGCGGGGGGGACCGGGGAGCTGTTTTTT.

J is TRBJ1-5 and V is TRBV15, with no clear D. Germline lookup yields CDR1 LNHNV and CDR2 YYDKDF (reference sequence). This CDR3 is built from 17 residues. V gave up 2 bases and J gave up 3 bases, with 17 bases separating them. This CDR3 reads CATSRPSTGKVNQPQHF. CDR3 nucleotides: TGTGCCACCAGCAGACCTTCGACCGGGAAGGTCAATCAGCCCCAGCATTTT.

This chain connects TRBV3-1 (or the pseudogene TRBV3-2) to TRBJ2-1, with 7 bases matching TRBD2. This CDR3 is built from 17 residues. V gave up 4 bases and J gave up 1 base; unmatched junction bases: 10. The V gene's germline CDR1 is LGHDT and CDR2 YNNKEL (reference sequence). CDR3 protein: CASSPSPGLESYNEQFF. The CDR3 DNA follows: TGTGCCAGCAGCCCTTCCCCCGGACTAGAATCCTACAATGAGCAGTTCTTC.

J is TRBJ2-1 and V is TRBV20-1, with D hard to call. Per the germline V gene, CDR1 is DFQATT and CDR2 is SNEGSKA (reference sequence). V shed 6 bases and J shed 10 bases, with 13 bases lying between them. The CDR3 contains 11 residues. CDR3 coding DNA: TGCAGTGCCCAGGTGGTGCTCGAGCAGTTCTTC. This encodes CSAQVVLEQFF.